The 17 T cell receptor beta chains presented below share a single source sample, sequenced in a study of T cell responses to AZD1222 COVID-19 vaccine. Profiling relied on immunoSEQ multiplex PCR, and the TCRdb table lists in-frame clones only, not all of them. The repertoire holds about 110,000 clones, with about 88% as singletons. Sequences were derived from peripheral blood, sampled on day 0 of AZD1222 vaccination. Receptors were obtained from an adult in good health.

The rearrangement uses TRBV24-1 and TRBJ1-2; D gene ambiguous. Looked up from germline, CDR1 is KGHDR and CDR2 is SFDVKD. V was pared by 5 bases and J by 8 bases, with 11 bases between. The CDR3 has 12 amino acids. CDR3 sequence reads: CATSASPWGYTF. CDR3 bases: TGTGCCACCAGTGCCTCTCCGTGGGGCTACACCTTC.

The rearrangement links TRBV12-3 or TRBV12-4 to TRBJ1-1; D is possibly TRBD1 (5 bases). Trimming pared 1 base from V and 8 bases from J, leaving 8 bases between. CDR3 length: 12 amino acids. In nucleotides, the CDR3 is TGTGCCAGCAGTTTAGGGCAGGGAGAAGCTTTCTTT. Translation gives CASSLGQGEAFF.

The CDR3 DNA sequence: TGTGCCAGCAGCCTGGGATACACCGGGGAGCTGTTTTTT. Protein product: CASSLGYTGELFF. The chain couples TRBV6-5 to TRBJ2-2; D is ambiguous. V lost 6 bases, J lost 3 bases, and 8 bases lay in between. The length of the CDR3 is 13 residues. Germline-derived CDR1 and CDR2 are MNHEY and SVGAGI.

This clone occurred once. The chain combines TRBV30 with TRBJ1-5; D not resolved. Germline V gene data show CDR1 as GTSNPN and CDR2 as SVGIG (reference sequence). The CDR3 extends over 14 amino acids. V lost 2 bases, J lost 2 bases, and 10 bases lay in between. The CDR3 coding sequence is TGTGCCTGGAGTCCCGTGGTGGGCAATCAGCCCCAGCATTTT. Translation: CAWSPVVGNQPQHF.

The chain uses TRBV18 and TRBJ1-1, with D possibly TRBD1 on 5 matching bases. Trimming pared 1 base from V and 5 bases from J, leaving 11 bases between. This CDR3 has 14 amino acids. Germline loops: CDR1 KGHSH, CDR2 LQKENI. Here the CDR3 reads CASSPRIGGTEAFF. Here the CDR3 DNA reads TGTGCCAGCTCACCACGGATCGGGGGTACTGAAGCTTTCTTT.

The genes are TRBV11-3 and TRBJ1-4; TRBD1 is a possible D gene (5 bases). The CDR3 totals 15 residues. Trimming stripped 7 bases from V and 4 bases from J, with 16 bases between. Germline values: CDR1 SGHNT, CDR2 YENEEA. DNA for the CDR3: TGTGCCAGCACCTCCTCAACAGGTGGTAATGAAAAACTGTTTTTT. As protein: CASTSSTGGNEKLFF.

V is TRBV10-1 and J is TRBJ1-4; TRBD1 is a possible D gene (5 bases). This CDR3 is 16 amino acids long. Between the trimmed V and J ends, which lost 10 bases and 2 bases, there was a span of 20 bases. Germline V lookup: CDR1 WNHNN, CDR2 SYGVQD (reference sequence). The DNA for the CDR3 is TGCGCCACCCGGGACGGGAACGAATTGACTAATGAAAAACTGTTTTTT. This encodes CATRDGNELTNEKLFF.

This chain uses TRBV9 with TRBJ2-3, with TRBD2 matching 13 bases. J lost 6 bases, V lost 4 bases, and 5 bases had no gene match. This CDR3 is built from 15 residues. Per the germline V gene, CDR1 is SGDLS and CDR2 is YYNGEE. The CDR3 bases are TGTGCCAGCAGCTTCCGGACTAGCGGGGGTGATACGCAGTATTTT. This gives the protein CASSFRTSGGDTQYF.

The V gene is TRBV11-3, the J gene TRBJ2-3; D is undetermined. This CDR3 is built from 12 residues. Trimming pared 5 bases from V and 6 bases from J, leaving 9 bases between. Germline CDR1 and CDR2: SGHNT and YENEEA. The CDR3 is CASSPWMDTQYF. The CDR3 DNA is TGTGCCAGCAGCCCCTGGATGGATACGCAGTATTTT.

J is TRBJ1-6 and V is TRBV27, with 8 positions matching TRBD1. This CDR3 is built from 13 residues. V lost 6 bases to trimming and J lost 14 bases; unmatched junction nucleotides: 9. CDR1 and CDR2 from the germline V gene are MNHEY and SMNVEV (reference sequence). The CDR3 loop is CASRGQGVTSLHF. In DNA, the CDR3 is TGTGCCAGCAGAGGACAGGGAGTGACGTCCCTCCACTTT.

V and J are TRBV7-8 and TRBJ2-5; TRBD1 aligns across 9 bases. Germline V gene sequence: CDR1 SGHVS, CDR2 FQNEAQ. The CDR3 is 15 residues long. The V segment lost 6 bases and the J segment 5 bases; nucleotides outside the gene matches: 10. CDR3: CASRGVTGGFETQYF. The CDR3 DNA reads as TGTGCCAGCAGAGGGGTCACAGGGGGCTTTGAGACCCAGTACTTC.

A single count supports this clone. J is TRBJ2-1 and V is TRBV3-1 (or the pseudogene TRBV3-2); D not certain. Trimming left V 3 bases short and J 9 bases short, with 9 bases between. The CDR3 sequence is 12 residues long. The germline V gene has CDR1 LGHDT and CDR2 YNNKEL (reference sequence). CDR3 DNA sequence: TGTGCCAGCAGCCACCCCTTCGGTGAGCAGTTCTTC. Protein product: CASSHPFGEQFF.

The rearrangement uses TRBV18 and TRBJ1-5; no clear D gene. The CDR3 loop spans 15 amino acids. V lost 1 base to trimming and J lost 6 bases, with 13 bases between them. Germline CDR1 reads KGHSH; CDR2 reads LQKENI. In nucleotides, the CDR3 is TGTGCCAGCTCACCACGTATGGGGTCGGGTCAGCCCCAGCATTTT. Translation: CASSPRMGSGQPQHF.

The chain links TRBV5-6 to TRBJ1-1; D gene unclear. V gave up 0 bases and J gave up 0 bases, with 12 bases separating them. CDR1 is SGHDT and CDR2 is YYEEEE in the germline V gene. CDR3 size: 16 residues. The CDR3 spells CASSLAATALNTEAFF. In DNA, the CDR3 is TGTGCCAGCAGCTTGGCCGCCACAGCATTGAACACTGAAGCTTTCTTT.

The rearrangement joins TRBV19 to TRBJ2-6, with unresolved D. The CDR3 consists of 16 residues. Germline loops: CDR1 LNHDA, CDR2 SQIVND (reference sequence). Trimming removed 3 bases from V and 2 bases from J, with 11 bases in between. This CDR3 reads CASSIRPRAGANVLTF. CDR3 coding DNA: TGTGCCAGTAGTATCCGACCCCGGGCTGGGGCCAACGTCCTGACTTTC.

CDR3 residues: CASSVVEGGPGNEQFF. As DNA, the CDR3 is TGTGCCAGCAGCGTAGTTGAGGGAGGGCCGGGAAATGAGCAGTTCTTC. The rearrangement joins TRBV9 to TRBJ2-1, with 7 bases identical to TRBD2. The length of the CDR3 is 16 residues. The germline V gene encodes CDR1 SGDLS and CDR2 YYNGEE. J lost 7 bases, V lost 0 bases, and 10 bases had no gene match.

This clone occurred once. The chain uses TRBV6-2 or TRBV6-3 and TRBJ2-1; D is unresolved. The germline V and J ends were trimmed by 5 bases and 2 bases, with 13 bases remaining between them. Germline V gene data show CDR1 as MNHEY and CDR2 as SVGEGT. The CDR3 totals 15 residues. The chain's CDR3 is CASSNPYPPYNEQFF. In nucleotides, the CDR3 is TGTGCCAGCAGTAACCCATATCCTCCCTACAATGAGCAGTTCTTC.